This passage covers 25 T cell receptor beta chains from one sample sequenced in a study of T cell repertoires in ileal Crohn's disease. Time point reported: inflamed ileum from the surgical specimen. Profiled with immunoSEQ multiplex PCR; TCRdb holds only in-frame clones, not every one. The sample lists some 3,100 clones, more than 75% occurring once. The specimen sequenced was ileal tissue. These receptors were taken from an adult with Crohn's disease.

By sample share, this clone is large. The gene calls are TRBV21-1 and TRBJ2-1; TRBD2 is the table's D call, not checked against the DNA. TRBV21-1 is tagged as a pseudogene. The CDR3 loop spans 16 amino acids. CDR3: CASSKAQGTSVTEQFF. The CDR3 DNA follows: TGTGCCAGCAGCAAAGCGCAAGGGACTAGCGTTACTGAGCAGTTCTTC.

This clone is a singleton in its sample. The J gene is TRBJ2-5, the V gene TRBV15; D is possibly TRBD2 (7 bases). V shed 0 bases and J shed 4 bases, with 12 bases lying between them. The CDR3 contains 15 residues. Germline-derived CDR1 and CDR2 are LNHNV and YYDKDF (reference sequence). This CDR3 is CATSREGAGAETQYF. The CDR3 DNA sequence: TGTGCCACCAGCAGAGAGGGGGCGGGAGCAGAGACCCAGTACTTC.

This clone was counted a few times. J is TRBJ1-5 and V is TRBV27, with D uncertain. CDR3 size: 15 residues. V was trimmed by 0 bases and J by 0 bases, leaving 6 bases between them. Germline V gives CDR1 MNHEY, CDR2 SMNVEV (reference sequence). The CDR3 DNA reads TGTGCCAGCAGTTTATCAGGGTATAGCAATCAGCCCCAGCATTTT. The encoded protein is CASSLSGYSNQPQHF.

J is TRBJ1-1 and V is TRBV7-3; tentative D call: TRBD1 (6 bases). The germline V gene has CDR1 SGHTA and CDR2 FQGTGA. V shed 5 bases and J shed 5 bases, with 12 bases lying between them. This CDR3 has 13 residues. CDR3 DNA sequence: TGTGCCAGCAGCCCCACAGGGCGGACTGAAGCTTTCTTT. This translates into CASSPTGRTEAFF. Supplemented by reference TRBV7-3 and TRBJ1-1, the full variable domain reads GAGVSQTPSNKVTEKGKYVELRCDPISGHTALYWYRQSLGQGPEFLIYFQGTGAADDSGLPNDRFFAVRPEGSVSTLKIQRTERGDSAVYLCASSPTGRTEAFFGQGTRLTVV.

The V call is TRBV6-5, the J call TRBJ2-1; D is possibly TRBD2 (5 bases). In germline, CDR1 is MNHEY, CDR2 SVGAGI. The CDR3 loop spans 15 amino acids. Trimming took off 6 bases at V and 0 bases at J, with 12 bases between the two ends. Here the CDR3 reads CASSPLGSSYNEQFF. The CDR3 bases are TGTGCCAGCAGCCCCCTAGGGAGCTCCTACAATGAGCAGTTCTTC.

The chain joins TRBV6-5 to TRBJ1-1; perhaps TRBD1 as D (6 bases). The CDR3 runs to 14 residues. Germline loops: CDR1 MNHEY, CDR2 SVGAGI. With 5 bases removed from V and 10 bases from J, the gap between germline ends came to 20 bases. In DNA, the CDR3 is TGTGCCAGCAGTGCCGGGTCTAGGGGGAGGGTAGCTTTCTTT. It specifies CASSAGSRGRVAFF.

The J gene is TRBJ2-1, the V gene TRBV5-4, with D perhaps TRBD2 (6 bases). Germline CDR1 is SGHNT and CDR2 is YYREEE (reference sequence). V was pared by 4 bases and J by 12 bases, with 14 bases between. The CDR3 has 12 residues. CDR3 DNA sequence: TGTGCCAGCAGCCCGACTGGGGGAGGGCAGTTCTTC. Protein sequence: CASSPTGGGQFF.

The CDR3 DNA reads as TGTGCCAGCACCCCCAAATCTGCCTACTCCTACAATGAGCAGTTCTTC. Its protein product is CASTPKSAYSYNEQFF. The chain couples TRBV27 to TRBJ2-1; D remains ambiguous. V was clipped by 7 bases and J by 0 bases, with 16 bases between them. The CDR3 length is 16 residues. Germline V gene data show CDR1 as MNHEY and CDR2 as SMNVEV (reference sequence).

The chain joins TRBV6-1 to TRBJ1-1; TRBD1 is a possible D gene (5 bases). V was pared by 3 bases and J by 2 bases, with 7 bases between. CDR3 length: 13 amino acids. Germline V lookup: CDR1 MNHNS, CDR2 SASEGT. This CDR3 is CASSDQGNTEAFF. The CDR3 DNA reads TGTGCCAGCAGTGACCAGGGAAACACTGAAGCTTTCTTT.

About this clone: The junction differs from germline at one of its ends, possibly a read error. In nucleotides, the CDR3 is TGTGCTAGTATGCCTGCCGGGGGAGAGAAGACTGAAGCTTTCTTT. Encoded protein: CASMPAGGEKTEAFF. The genes are TRBV19 and TRBJ1-1; D possibly corresponds to TRBD1 (5 bases). The CDR3 has 15 residues. Germline CDR1 and CDR2: LNHDA and SQIVND (reference sequence).

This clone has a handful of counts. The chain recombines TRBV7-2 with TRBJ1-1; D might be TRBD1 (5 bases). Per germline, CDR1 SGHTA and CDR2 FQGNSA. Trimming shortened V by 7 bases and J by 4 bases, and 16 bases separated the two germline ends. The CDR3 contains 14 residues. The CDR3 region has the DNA TGTGCCAGCAACGGCAGGGCCAGCCCCACTGAAGCTTTCTTT. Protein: CASNGRASPTEAFF.

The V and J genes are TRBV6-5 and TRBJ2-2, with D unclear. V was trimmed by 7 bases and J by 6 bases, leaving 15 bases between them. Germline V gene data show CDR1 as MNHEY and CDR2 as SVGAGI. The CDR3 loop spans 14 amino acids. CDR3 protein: CASKSGNSPGELFF. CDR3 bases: TGTGCCAGCAAGTCCGGTAACAGCCCCGGGGAGCTGTTTTTT.

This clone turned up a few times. In nucleotides, the CDR3 is TGTGCCAGCAGTTACTCGAGGCCTTCTAGCGGGGAGCTGTTTTTT. This codes for CASSYSRPSSGELFF. The V and J genes are TRBV6-5 and TRBJ2-2; no reliable D call. Looked up from germline, CDR1 is MNHEY and CDR2 is SVGAGI. This CDR3 comprises 15 residues. The V end lost 0 bases, the J end lost 7 bases, and 12 bases lay between the germline ends.

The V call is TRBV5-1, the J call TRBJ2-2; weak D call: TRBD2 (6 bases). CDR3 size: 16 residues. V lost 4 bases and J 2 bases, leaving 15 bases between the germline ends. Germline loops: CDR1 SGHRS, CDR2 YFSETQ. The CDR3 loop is CASSPSREPNTGELFF. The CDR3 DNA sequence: TGCGCCAGCAGCCCCAGCCGGGAGCCCAACACCGGGGAGCTGTTTTTT.

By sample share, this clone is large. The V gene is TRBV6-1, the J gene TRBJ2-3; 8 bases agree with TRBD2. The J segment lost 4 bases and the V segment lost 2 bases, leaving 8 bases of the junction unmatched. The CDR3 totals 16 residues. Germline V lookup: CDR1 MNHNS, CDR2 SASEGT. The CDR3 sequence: CASSERTSGSPDTQYF. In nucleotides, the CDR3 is TGTGCCAGCAGTGAAAGAACTAGCGGATCCCCAGATACGCAGTATTTT.

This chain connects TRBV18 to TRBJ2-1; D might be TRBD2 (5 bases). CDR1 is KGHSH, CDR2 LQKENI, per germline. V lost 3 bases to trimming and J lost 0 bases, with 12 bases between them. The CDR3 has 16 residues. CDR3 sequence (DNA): TGTGCCAGCTCACCTCGCGGGCAGAGCTCCTACAATGAGCAGTTCTTC. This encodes CASSPRGQSSYNEQFF.

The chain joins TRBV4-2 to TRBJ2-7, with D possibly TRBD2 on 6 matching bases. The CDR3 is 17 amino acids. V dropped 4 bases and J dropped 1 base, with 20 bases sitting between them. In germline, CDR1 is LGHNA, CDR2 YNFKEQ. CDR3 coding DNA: TGTGCCAGCAGCCGTGAGTCCACGGTAGCGGTTTCCTACGAGCAGTACTTC. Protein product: CASSRESTVAVSYEQYF.

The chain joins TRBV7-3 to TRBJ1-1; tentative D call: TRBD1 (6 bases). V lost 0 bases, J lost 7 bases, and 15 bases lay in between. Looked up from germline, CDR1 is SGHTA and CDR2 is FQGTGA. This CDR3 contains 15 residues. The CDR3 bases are TGTGCCAGCAGCTTAACTCAGGGGAGGTTAGGTGAAGCTTTCTTT. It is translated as CASSLTQGRLGEAFF.

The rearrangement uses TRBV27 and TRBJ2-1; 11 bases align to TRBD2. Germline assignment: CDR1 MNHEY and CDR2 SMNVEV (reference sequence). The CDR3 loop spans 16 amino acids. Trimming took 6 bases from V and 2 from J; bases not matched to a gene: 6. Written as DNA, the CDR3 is TGTGCCAGCAGCCCCGGGACTAGCGGAACCTACAATGAGCAGTTCTTC. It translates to CASSPGTSGTYNEQFF.

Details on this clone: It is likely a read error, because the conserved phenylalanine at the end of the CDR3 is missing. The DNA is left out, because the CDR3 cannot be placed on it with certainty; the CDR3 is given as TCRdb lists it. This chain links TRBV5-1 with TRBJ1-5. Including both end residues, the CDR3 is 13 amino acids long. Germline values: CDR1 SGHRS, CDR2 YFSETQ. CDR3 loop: CASSLSCSSGGSS.

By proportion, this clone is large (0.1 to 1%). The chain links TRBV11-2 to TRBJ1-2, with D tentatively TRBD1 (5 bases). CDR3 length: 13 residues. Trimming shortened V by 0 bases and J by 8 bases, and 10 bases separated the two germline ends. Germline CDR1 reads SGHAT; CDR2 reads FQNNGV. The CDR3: CASSLDSGDGYTF. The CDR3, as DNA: TGTGCCAGCAGCTTAGATTCTGGGGACGGCTACACCTTC.

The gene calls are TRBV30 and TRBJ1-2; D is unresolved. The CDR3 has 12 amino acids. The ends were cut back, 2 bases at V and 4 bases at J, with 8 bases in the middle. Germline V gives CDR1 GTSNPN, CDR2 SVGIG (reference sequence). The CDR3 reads CAWSHRGYGYTF. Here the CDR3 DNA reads TGTGCCTGGAGTCATCGAGGCTATGGCTACACCTTC.

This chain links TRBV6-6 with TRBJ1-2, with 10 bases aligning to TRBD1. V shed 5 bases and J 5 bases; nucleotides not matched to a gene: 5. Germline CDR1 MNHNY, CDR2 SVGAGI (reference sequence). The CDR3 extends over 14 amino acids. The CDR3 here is CASSRQGAGYGYTF. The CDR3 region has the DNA TGTGCCAGCAGTCGACAGGGGGCAGGGTATGGCTACACCTTC.

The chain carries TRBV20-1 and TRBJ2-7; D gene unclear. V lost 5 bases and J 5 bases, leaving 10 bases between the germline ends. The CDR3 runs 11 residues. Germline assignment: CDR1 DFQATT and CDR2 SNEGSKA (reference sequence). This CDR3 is CSAHGRDEQYF. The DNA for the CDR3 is TGCAGTGCTCATGGTAGGGACGAGCAGTACTTC.

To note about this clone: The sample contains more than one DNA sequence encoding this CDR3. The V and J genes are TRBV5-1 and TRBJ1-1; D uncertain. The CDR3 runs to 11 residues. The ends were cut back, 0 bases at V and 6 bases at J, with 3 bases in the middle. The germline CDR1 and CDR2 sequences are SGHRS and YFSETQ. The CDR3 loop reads CASSLGPEAFF. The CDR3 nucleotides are TGCGCCAGCAGCTTGGGCCCTGAAGCTTTCTTT.